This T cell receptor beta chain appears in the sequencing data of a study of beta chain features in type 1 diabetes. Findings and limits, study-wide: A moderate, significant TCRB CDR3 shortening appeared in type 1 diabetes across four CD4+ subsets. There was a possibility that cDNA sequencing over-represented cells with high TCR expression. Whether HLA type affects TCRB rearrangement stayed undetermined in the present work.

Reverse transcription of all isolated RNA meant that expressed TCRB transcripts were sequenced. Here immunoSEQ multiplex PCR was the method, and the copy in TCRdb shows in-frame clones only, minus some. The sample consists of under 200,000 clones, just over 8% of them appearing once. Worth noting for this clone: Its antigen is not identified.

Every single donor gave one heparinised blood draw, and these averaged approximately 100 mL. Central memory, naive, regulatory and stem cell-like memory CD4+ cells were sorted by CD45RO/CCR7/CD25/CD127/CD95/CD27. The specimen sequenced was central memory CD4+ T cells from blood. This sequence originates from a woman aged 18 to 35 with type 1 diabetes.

CDR3 bases: TGTGCCAGCAGCCTCAATGCCGGGAATAATGAAAAACTGTTTTTT. Its protein is CASSLNAGNNEKLFF. V is TRBV14 and J is TRBJ1-4; unclear D gene. The V and J ends lost 4 bases and 4 bases respectively, with 13 bases between them. The CDR3 spans 15 residues. From germline, CDR1 is SGHDN and CDR2 FVKESK.